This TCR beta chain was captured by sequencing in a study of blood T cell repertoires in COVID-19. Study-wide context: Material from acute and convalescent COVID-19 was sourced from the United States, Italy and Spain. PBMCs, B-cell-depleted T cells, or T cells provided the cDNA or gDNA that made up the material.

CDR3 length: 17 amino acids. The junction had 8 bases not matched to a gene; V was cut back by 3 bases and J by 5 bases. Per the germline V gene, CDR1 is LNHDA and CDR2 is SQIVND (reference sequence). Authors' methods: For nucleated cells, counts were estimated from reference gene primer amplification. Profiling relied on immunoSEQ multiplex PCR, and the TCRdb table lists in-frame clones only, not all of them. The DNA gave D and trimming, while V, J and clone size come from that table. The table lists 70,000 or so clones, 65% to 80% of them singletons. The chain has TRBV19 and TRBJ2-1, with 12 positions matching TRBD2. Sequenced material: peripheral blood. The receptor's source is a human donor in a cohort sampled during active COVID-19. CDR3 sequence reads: CASSILLAGGPNNEQFF. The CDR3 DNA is TGTGCCAGTAGTATCCTTCTAGCGGGAGGGCCTAACAATGAGCAGTTCTTC.